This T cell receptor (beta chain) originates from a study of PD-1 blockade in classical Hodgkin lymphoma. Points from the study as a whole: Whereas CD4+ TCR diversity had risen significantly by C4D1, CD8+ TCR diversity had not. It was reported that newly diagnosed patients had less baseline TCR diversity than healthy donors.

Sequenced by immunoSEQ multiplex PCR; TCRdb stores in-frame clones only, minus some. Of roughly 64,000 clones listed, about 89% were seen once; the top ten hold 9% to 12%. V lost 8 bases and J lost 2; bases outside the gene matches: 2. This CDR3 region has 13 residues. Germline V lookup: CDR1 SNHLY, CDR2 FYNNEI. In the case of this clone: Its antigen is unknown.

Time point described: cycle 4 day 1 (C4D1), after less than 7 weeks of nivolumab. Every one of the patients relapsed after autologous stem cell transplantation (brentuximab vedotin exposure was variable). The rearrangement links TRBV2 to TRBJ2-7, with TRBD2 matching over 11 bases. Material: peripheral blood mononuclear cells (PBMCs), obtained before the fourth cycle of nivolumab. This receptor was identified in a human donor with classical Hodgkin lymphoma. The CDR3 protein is CASGTSGPYEQYF. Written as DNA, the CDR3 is TGTGCCAGCGGGACTAGCGGACCCTACGAGCAGTACTTC.